This TCR beta chain was identified during a study of T-cell reconstitution after alpha-beta-depleted transplantation in children. Study results and caveats: T-cell counts and diversity were attributed mostly to newly produced T cells one year after transplant.

V lost 3 bases and J 6 bases, leaving 15 bases between the germline ends. Germline V CDR1 and CDR2: LGHDT, YNNKEL (reference sequence). There are 15 residues in the CDR3. On this clonotype: The antigen remains undetermined.

Using unique molecular identifiers, the investigators prepared the TCRbeta library. TCRdb reprocessed the PCR reads with MiXCR, giving one entry per CDR3 protein. The table includes roughly 570,000 distinct CDR3 sequences, about a quarter detected once. Sample: PBMCs, taken before TCRalphabeta/CD19-depleted stem cell transplant. The receptor was derived from a boy under two years old with Wiskott-Aldrich syndrome, due to receive a stem cell transplant. This chain uses TRBV3-1 with TRBJ2-1; a possible D gene is TRBD2 (5 bases). The CDR3: CASSHSSNRGNEQFF. CDR3 sequence (DNA): TGTGCCAGCAGCCATTCCTCTAACCGGGGCAATGAGCAGTTCTTC.